This T cell receptor beta chain was sequenced for a study of cytomegalovirus exposure and HLA in healthy donors. Germline V gives CDR1 SGHVS, CDR2 FNYEAQ. The V gene end was trimmed by 5 bases and the J gene end by 9 bases; junction bases not matched to a gene: 15. This CDR3 contains 16 residues. Use of 60 Vbeta and 13 Jbeta primers characterized the PCR. The data were produced by immunoSEQ multiplex PCR, yet TCRdb's version contains in-frame clones alone and is incomplete. This sample lists tens of thousands of clones; its ten largest clones have about 3.6%. Sequencing input: PBMCs. The sequence came from a woman aged 40 to 50 in good health and CMV-seropositive. The rearrangement links TRBV7-6 to TRBJ2-1; 8 bases align to TRBD2. In nucleotides, the CDR3 is TGTGCCAGCAGCCCCGGACTAGCCTCCAATCTTGGTGAGCAGTTCTTC. It is translated as CASSPGLASNLGEQFF.